These 5 T cell receptor beta chains share one sample of origin, sequenced in a study of OX40 agonist ivuxolimab in advanced cancers. Assay: immunoSEQ multiplex PCR; the TCRdb copy retains only in-frame clones and omits some. Here the sample spans some 64,000 clones, 92% being singletons. The specimen was CD4+ or CD8+ T cells sorted from blood, collected in a trial of the OX40 agonist ivuxolimab. The receptors stem from an adult with an advanced solid tumor such as melanoma, head and neck, liver or kidney cancer.

The V call is TRBV5-6, the J call TRBJ2-7; D is unresolved. CDR1 is SGHDT, CDR2 YYEEEE, per germline. Trimming took 0 bases from V and 5 from J, leaving 12 bases between them. The length of the CDR3 is 14 residues. The CDR3 loop is CASSLAGGRHEQYF. In DNA form, the CDR3 reads TGTGCCAGCAGCTTGGCAGGCGGCCGCCACGAGCAGTACTTC.

The chain couples TRBV6-6 to TRBJ1-1, with D possibly matching TRBD1 (5 bases). Germline V gene data show CDR1 as MNHNY and CDR2 as SVGAGI (reference sequence). This CDR3 is 16 amino acids long. V lost 0 bases to trimming and J lost 10 bases, with 21 bases between them. This chain's CDR3 is CASSYSAGGLLGGAFF. The DNA for the CDR3 is TGTGCCAGCAGTTACTCGGCGGGTGGTCTGCTCGGGGGAGCTTTCTTT.

J is TRBJ1-1 and V is TRBV21-1. TRBV21-1 is an annotated pseudogene. CDR3 length: 16 residues. The CDR3 loop reads CASSQGGYNMNTEAFF. CDR3 nucleotide sequence: TGTGCCAGCAGCCAAGGAGGATATAACATGAACACTGAAGCTTTCTTT.

This rearrangement joins TRBV4-1 to TRBJ2-7, with D tentatively TRBD1 or TRBD2 (5 bases each). Trimming cost V 3 bases and J 2 bases, with 14 bases left between them. The CDR3 totals 15 residues. The germline V gene has CDR1 MGHRA and CDR2 YSYEKL. DNA for the CDR3: TGCGCCAGCAGCCAGGCCGGGACGGAACCCTACGAGCAGTACTTC. Protein product: CASSQAGTEPYEQYF.

The CDR3 sequence: CASSEGGSAPSYEQYF. Written as DNA, the CDR3 is TGTGCCAGCAGCGAGGGGGGGTCAGCCCCTTCCTACGAGCAGTACTTC. V gene TRBV9 combines with J gene TRBJ2-7, with D possibly matching TRBD2 (7 bases). Germline loops: CDR1 SGDLS, CDR2 YYNGEE. Trimming cost V 3 bases and J 1 base, with 17 bases left between them. The CDR3 is 16 amino acids.